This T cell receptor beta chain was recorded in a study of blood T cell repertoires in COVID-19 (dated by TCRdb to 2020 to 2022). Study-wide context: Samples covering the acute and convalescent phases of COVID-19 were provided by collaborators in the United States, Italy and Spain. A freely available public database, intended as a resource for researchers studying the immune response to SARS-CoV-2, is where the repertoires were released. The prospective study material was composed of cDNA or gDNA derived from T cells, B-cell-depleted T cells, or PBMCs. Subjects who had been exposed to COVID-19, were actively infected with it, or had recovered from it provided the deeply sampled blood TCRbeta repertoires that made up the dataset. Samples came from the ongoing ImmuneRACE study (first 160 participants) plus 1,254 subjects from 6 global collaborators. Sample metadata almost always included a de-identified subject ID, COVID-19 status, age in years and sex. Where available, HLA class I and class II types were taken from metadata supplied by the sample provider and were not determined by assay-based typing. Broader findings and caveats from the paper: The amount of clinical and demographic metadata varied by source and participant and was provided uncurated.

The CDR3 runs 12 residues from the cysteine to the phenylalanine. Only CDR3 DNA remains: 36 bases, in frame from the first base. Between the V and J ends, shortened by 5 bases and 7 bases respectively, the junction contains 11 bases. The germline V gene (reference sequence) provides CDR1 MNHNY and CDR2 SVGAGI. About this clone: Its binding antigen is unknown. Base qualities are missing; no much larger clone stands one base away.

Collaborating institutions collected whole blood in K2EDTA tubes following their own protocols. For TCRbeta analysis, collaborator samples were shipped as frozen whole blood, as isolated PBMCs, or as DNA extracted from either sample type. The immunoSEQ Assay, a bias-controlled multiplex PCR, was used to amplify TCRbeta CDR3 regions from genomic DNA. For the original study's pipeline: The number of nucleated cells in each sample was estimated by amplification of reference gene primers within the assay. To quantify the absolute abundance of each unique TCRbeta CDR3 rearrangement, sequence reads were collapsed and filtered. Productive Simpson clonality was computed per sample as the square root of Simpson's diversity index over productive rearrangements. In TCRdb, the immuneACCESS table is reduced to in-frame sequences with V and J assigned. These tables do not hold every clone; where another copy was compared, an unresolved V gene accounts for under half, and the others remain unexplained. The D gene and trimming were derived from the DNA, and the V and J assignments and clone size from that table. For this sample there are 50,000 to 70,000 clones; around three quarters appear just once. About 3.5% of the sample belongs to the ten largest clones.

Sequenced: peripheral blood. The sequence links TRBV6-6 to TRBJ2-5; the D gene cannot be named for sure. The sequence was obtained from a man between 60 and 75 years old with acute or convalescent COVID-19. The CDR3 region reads CASSPLSGTQYF. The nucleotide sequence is TGTGCCAGCAGTCCCCTTTCGGGGACCCAGTACTTC.